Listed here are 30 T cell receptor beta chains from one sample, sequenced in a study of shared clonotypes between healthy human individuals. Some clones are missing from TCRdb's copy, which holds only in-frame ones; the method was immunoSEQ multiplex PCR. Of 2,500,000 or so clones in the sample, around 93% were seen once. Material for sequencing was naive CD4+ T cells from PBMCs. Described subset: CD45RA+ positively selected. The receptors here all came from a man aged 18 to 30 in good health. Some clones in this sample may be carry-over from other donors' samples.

The CDR3, as DNA: TGTGCCAGCAGTTACTCGGACAGATTGAACACTGAAGCTTTCTTT. Translating gives CASSYSDRLNTEAFF. J is TRBJ1-1 and V is TRBV6-6; a weak D match, TRBD1 (6 bases). Trimming removed 0 bases from V and 0 bases from J, with 8 bases in between. CDR1 is MNHNY and CDR2 is SVGAGI in the germline V gene (reference sequence). This CDR3 spans 15 amino acids.

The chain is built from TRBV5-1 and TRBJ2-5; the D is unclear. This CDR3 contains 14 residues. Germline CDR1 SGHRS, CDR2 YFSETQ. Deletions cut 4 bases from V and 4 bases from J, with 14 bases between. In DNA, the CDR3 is TGCGCCAGCAGCGATTACCGAGTGGGAGAGACCCAGTACTTC. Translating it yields CASSDYRVGETQYF.

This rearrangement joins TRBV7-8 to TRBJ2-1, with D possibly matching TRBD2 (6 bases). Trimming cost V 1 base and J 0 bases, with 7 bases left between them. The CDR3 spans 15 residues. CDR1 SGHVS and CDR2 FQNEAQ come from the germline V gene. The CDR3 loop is CASSLGGVSYNEQFF. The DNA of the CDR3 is TGTGCCAGCAGCTTAGGGGGGGTCTCCTACAATGAGCAGTTCTTC.

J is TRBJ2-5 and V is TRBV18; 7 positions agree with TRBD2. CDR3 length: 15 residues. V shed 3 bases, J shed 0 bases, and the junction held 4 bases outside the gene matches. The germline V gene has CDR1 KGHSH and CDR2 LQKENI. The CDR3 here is CASSPYGGNQETQYF. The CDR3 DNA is TGTGCCAGCTCACCGTACGGGGGGAACCAAGAGACCCAGTACTTC.

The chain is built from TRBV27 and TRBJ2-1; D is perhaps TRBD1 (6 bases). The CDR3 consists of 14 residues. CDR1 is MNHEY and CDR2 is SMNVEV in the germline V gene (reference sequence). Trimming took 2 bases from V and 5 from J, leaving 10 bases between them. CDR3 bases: TGTGCCAGCAGTTTAAGGGACACGGACAATGAGCAGTTCTTC. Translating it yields CASSLRDTDNEQFF.

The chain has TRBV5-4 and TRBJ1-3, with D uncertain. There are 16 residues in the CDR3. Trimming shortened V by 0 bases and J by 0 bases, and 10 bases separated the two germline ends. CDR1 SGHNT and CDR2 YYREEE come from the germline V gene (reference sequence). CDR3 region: CASSLVSGGSGNTIYF. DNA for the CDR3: TGTGCCAGCAGCTTGGTTTCAGGCGGCTCTGGAAACACCATATATTTT. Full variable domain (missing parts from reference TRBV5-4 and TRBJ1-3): ETGVTQSPTHLIKTRGQQVTLRCSSQSGHNTVSWYQQALGQGPQFIFQYYREEENGRGNFPPRFSGLQFPNYSSELNVNALELDDSALYLCASSLVSGGSGNTIYFGEGSWLTVV.

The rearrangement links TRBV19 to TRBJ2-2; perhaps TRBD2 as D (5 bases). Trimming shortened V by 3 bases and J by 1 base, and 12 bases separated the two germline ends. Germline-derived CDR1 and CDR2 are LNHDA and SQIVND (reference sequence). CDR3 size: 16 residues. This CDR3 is CASSISGMRNTGELFF. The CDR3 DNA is TGTGCCAGTAGTATTTCGGGGATGAGGAACACCGGGGAGCTGTTTTTT.

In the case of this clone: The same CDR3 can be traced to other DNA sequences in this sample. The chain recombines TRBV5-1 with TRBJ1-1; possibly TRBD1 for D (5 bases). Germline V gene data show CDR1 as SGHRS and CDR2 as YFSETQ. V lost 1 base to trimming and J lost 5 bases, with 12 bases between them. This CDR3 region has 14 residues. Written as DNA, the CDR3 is TGCGCCAGCAGCTTGACTGGGGGAGGGACTGAAGCTTTCTTT. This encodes CASSLTGGGTEAFF.

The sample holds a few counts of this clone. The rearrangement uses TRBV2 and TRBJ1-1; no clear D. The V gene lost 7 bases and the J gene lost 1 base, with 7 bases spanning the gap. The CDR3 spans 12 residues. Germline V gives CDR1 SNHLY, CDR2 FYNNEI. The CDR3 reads CASKRQNTEAFF. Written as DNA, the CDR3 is TGTGCCAGCAAGAGACAGAACACTGAAGCTTTCTTT.

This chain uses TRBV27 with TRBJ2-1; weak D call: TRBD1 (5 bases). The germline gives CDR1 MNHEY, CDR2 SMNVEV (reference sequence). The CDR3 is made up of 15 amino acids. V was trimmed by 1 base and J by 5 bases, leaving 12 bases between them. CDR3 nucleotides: TGTGCCAGCAGTTTATGGGGCCGCCAGAACAATGAGCAGTTCTTC. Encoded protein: CASSLWGRQNNEQFF.

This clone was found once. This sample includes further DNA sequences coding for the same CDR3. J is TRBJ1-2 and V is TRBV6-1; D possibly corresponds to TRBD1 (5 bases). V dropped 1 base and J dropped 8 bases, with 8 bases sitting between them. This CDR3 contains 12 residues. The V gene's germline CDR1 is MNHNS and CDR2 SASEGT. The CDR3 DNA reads TGTGCCAGCAGTGAAGACAGGTACGGCTACACCTTC. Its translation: CASSEDRYGYTF.

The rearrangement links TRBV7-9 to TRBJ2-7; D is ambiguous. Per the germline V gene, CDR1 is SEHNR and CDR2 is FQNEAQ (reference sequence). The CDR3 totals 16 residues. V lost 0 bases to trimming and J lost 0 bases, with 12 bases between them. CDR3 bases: TGTGCCAGCAGCTTAGCGCTGGGCTTTAGCTCCTACGAGCAGTACTTC. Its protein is CASSLALGFSSYEQYF.

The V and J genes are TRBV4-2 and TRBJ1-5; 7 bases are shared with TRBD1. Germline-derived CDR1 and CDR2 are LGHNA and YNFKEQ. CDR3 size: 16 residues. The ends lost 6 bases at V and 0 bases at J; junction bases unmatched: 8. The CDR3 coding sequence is TGTGCCAGCAGTTATGGGGACAGAGCTAGCAATCAGCCCCAGCATTTT. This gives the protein CASSYGDRASNQPQHF.

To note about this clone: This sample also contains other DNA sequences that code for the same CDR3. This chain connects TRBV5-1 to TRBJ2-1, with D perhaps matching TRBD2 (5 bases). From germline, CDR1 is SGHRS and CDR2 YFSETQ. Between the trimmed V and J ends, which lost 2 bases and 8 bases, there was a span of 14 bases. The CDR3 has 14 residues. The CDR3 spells CASSLAGGGDEQFF. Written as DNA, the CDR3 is TGCGCCAGCAGCTTAGCAGGAGGTGGCGATGAGCAGTTCTTC. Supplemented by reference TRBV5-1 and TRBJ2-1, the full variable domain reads KAGVTQTPRYLIKTRGQQVTLSCSPISGHRSVSWYQQTPGQGLQFLFEYFSETQRNKGNFPGRFSGRQFSNSRSEMNVSTLELGDSALYLCASSLAGGGDEQFFGPGTRLTVL.

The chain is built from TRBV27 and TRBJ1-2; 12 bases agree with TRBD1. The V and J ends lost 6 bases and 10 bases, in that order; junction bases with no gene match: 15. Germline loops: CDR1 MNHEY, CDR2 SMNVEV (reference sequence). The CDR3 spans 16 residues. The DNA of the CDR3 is TGTGCCAGCAGCGGATGGGGGGGACAGGGGGCCTCCCTCTACACCTTC. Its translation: CASSGWGGQGASLYTF.

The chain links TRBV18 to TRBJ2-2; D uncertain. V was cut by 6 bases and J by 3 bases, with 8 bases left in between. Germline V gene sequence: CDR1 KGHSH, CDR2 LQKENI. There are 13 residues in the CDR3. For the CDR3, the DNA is TGTGCCAGCTCGATAACCGACACCGGGGAGCTGTTTTTT. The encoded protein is CASSITDTGELFF.

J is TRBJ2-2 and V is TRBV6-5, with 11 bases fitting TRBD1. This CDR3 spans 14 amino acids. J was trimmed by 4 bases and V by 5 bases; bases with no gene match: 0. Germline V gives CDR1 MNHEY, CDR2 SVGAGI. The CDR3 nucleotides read TGTGCCAGCAGTGGGACAGGGGGCACCGGGGAGCTGTTTTTT. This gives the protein CASSGTGGTGELFF.

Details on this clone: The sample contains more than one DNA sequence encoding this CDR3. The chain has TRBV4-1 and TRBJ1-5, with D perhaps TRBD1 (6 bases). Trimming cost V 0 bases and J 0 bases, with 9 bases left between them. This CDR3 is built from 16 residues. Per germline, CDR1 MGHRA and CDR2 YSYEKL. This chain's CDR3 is CASSQEGGHSNQPQHF. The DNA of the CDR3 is TGCGCCAGCAGCCAAGAGGGGGGACATAGCAATCAGCCCCAGCATTTT.

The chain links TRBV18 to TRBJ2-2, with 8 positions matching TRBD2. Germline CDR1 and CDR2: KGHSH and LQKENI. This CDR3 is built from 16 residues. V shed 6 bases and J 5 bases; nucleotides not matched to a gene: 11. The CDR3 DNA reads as TGTGCCAGCTCCACAATGGCGGGAGGTCGGACCGGGGAGCTGTTTTTT. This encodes CASSTMAGGRTGELFF.

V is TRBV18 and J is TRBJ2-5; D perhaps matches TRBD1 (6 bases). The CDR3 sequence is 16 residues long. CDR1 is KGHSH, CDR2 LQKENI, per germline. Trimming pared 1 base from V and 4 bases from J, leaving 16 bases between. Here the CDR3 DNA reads TGTGCCAGCTCACCACTGGGGGCAGGAGGCAGAGAGACCCAGTACTTC. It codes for CASSPLGAGGRETQYF. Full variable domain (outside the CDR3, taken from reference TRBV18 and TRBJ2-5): NAGVMQNPRHLVRRRGQEARLRCSPMKGHSHVYWYRQLPEEGLKFMVYLQKENIIDESGMPKERFSAEFPKEGPSILRIQQVVRGDSAAYFCASSPLGAGGRETQYFGPGTRLLVL.

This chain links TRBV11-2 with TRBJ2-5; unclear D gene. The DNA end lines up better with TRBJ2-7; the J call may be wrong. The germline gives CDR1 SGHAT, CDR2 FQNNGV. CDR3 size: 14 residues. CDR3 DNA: TGTGCCAGCAGCTTAGGGAGACCCACCTACGAGCAGTACTTC. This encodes CASSLGRPTYEQYF.

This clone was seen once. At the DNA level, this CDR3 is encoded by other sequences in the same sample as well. The CDR3 sequence: CASSVATSYEQYF. CDR3 DNA: TGTGCCAGCAGCGTAGCTACGTCCTACGAGCAGTACTTC. The chain recombines TRBV9 with TRBJ2-7; D unresolved. The CDR3 length is 13 residues. The V end was cut by 0 bases, the J end by 1 base, with 5 bases between. Per germline, CDR1 SGDLS and CDR2 YYNGEE.

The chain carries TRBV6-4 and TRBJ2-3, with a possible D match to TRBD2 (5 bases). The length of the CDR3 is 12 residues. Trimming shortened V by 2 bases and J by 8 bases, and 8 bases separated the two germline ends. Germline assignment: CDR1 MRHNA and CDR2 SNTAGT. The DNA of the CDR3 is TGTGCCAGCAGTGACACAAGCGGTACGCAGTATTTT. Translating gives CASSDTSGTQYF.

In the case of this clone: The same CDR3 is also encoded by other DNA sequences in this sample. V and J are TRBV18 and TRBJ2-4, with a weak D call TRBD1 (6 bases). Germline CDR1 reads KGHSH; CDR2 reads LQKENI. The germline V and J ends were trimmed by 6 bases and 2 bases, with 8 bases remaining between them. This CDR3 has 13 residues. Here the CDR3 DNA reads TGTGCCAGCTCCCAGGGGCCCAAAAACATTCAGTACTTC. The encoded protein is CASSQGPKNIQYF.

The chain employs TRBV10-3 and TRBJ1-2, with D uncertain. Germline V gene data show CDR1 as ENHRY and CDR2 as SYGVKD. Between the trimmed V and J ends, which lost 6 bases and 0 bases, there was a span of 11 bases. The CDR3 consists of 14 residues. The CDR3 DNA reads TGTGCCATCAGAGTGGCCACCACTAACTATGGCTACACCTTC. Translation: CAIRVATTNYGYTF.

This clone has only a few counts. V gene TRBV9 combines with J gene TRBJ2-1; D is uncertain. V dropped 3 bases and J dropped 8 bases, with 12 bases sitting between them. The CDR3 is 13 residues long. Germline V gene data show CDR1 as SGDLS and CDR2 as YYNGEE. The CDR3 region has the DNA TGTGCCAGCAGCGAGAGACCCGTGGATGAGCAGTTCTTC. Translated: CASSERPVDEQFF.

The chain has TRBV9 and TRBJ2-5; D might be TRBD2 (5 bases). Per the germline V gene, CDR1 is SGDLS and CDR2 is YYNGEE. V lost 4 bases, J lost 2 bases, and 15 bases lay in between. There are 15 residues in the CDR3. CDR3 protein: CASSTRTGRQETQYF. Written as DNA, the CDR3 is TGTGCCAGCAGCACCCGGACTGGAAGGCAAGAGACCCAGTACTTC.

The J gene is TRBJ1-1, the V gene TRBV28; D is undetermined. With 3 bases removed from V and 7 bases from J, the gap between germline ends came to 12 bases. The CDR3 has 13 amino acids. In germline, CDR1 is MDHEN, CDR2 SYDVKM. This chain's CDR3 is CASSLGGRFEAFF. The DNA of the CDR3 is TGTGCCAGCAGTTTGGGCGGCAGATTTGAAGCTTTCTTT.

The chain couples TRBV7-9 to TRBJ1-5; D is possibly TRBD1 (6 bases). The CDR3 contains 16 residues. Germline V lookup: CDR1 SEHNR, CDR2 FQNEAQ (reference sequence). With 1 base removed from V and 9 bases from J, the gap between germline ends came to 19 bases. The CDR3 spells CASSLVRAGDIGPQHF. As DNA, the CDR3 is TGTGCCAGCAGCTTAGTCAGGGCGGGGGACATAGGGCCCCAGCATTTT.

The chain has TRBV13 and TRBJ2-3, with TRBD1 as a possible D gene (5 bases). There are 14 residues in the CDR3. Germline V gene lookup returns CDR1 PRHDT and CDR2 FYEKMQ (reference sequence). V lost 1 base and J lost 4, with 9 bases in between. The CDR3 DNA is TGTGCCAGCAGCTTAGAAGGGGCACCAGATACGCAGTATTTT. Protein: CASSLEGAPDTQYF.